This is a list of T cell receptor beta chains from one sample in a study of radiation and T cells in renal cell carcinoma. Produced via immunoSEQ multiplex PCR; TCRdb's table is partial and in-frame only. The data contain about 120,000 clones, 70% to 90% of them seen just once; the ten biggest clones take up 1.5% to 2%. Sample: blood, taken from a patient whose treatment included radiotherapy and nephrectomy. These receptors were collected from a woman in her fifties or sixties with renal cell carcinoma. CDR3s include the opening cysteine and the closing phenylalanine or tryptophan. A D gene is named only where the DNA matches it firmly. A clone size is listed for some rows: how often the clone was seen (once, few, many), or a class if it is expanded.

clone size: once; J gene: TRBJ1-5; D gene: NA; V gene: TRBV27; CDR3 DNA: TGTGCCAGCAGGACCTCTAGCAATCAGCCCCAGCATTTT; CDR3 protein: CASRTSSNQPQHF
clone size: NA; J gene: TRBJ2-7; D gene: TRBD2; V gene: TRBV14; CDR3 DNA: TGTGCCAGCAGCCAAGGACTAGCGGGACGAGGGTACGAGCAGTACTTC; CDR3 protein: CASSQGLAGRGYEQYF
clone size: few; J gene: TRBJ1-1; D gene: NA; V gene: TRBV19; CDR3 DNA: TGTGCCAGTAGTATAGCGGGATTTGGAACTGAAGCTTTCTTT; CDR3 protein: CASSIAGFGTEAFF
clone size: NA; J gene: TRBJ1-5; D gene: TRBD1; V gene: TRBV7-2; CDR3 DNA: TGTGCCAGCAGCTTAACGACAGGGGAACAGCCCCAGCATTTT; CDR3 protein: CASSLTTGEQPQHF
clone size: NA; J gene: TRBJ1-1; D gene: NA; V gene: TRBV19; CDR3 DNA: TGTGCCACGAAAACAGGCTTCACTGAAGCTTTCTTT; CDR3 protein: CATKTGFTEAFF
clone size: NA; J gene: TRBJ2-7; D gene: NA; V gene: TRBV5-1; CDR3 DNA: TGCGCCAGCAGCTTGGATTTAGGGGATTTCGACGAGCAGTACTTC; CDR3 protein: CASSLDLGDFDEQYF
clone size: few; J gene: TRBJ1-5; D gene: TRBD1; V gene: TRBV30; CDR3 DNA: TGTGCCTGGAGTCCGACAGGGAACAATCAGCCCCAGCATTTT; CDR3 protein: CAWSPTGNNQPQHF
clone size: NA; J gene: TRBJ1-2; D gene: NA; V gene: TRBV6-1; CDR3 DNA: TGTGCCAGCAGTTTACAGGATGGCTACACCTTC; CDR3 protein: CASSLQDGYTF
clone size: NA; J gene: TRBJ1-4; D gene: NA; V gene: TRBV7-6; CDR3 DNA: TGTGCCAGCAGCTCCGCCCGACAGGAGGGGAGTGAAAAACTGTTTTTT; CDR3 protein: CASSSARQEGSEKLFF
clone size: NA; J gene: TRBJ2-6; D gene: NA; V gene: TRBV7-9; CDR3 DNA: TGTGCCAGCAGCTTGGGCAGCTCTGGGGCCAACGTCCTGACTTTC; CDR3 protein: CASSLGSSGANVLTF
clone size: NA; J gene: TRBJ2-1; D gene: NA; V gene: TRBV9; CDR3 DNA: TGTGCCAGCAGCGTAGATCCAGGGCTTACCTACAATGAGCAGTTCTTC; CDR3 protein: CASSVDPGLTYNEQFF
clone size: NA; J gene: TRBJ1-2; D gene: NA; V gene: TRBV6-5; CDR3 DNA: TGTGCCAGCAGTTACTCGGAGGGCTATGGCTACACCTTC; CDR3 protein: CASSYSEGYGYTF
clone size: NA; J gene: TRBJ2-4; D gene: TRBD1; V gene: TRBV6-1; CDR3 DNA: TGTGCCAGCAGTCAGACAGGGGGAGCCAAAAACATTCAGTACTTC; CDR3 protein: CASSQTGGAKNIQYF
clone size: NA; J gene: TRBJ2-1; D gene: NA; V gene: TRBV9; CDR3 DNA: TGTGCCAGCAGCCCCCCCAGGGGGGTGAATGAGCAGTTCTTC; CDR3 protein: CASSPPRGVNEQFF
clone size: NA; J gene: TRBJ1-1; D gene: NA; V gene: TRBV7-2; CDR3 DNA: TGTGCCAGCAGCTCCCGTGGGGGGTTTTTTGAAGCTTTCTTT; CDR3 protein: CASSSRGGFFEAFF
clone size: NA; J gene: TRBJ2-5; D gene: TRBD1; V gene: TRBV6-5; CDR3 DNA: TGTGCCAGCATGGGACAGTACCAAGAGACCCAGTACTTC; CDR3 protein: CASMGQYQETQYF
clone size: few; J gene: TRBJ1-1; D gene: NA; V gene: TRBV19; CDR3 DNA: TGTGCCAGTAGTAATGCCGGGGCGAACACTGAAGCTTTCTTT; CDR3 protein: CASSNAGANTEAFF
clone size: NA; J gene: TRBJ1-2; D gene: NA; V gene: TRBV18; CDR3 DNA: TGTGCCAGCTCACCGGAGGGGCTCTATGGCTACACCTTC; CDR3 protein: CASSPEGLYGYTF
clone size: NA; J gene: TRBJ2-7; D gene: TRBD1; V gene: TRBV13; CDR3 DNA: TGTGCCAGCAGCACCGGGACAGGGTCAACCTACGAGCAGTACTTC; CDR3 protein: CASSTGTGSTYEQYF
clone size: NA; J gene: TRBJ2-7; D gene: TRBD1; V gene: TRBV5-1; CDR3 DNA: TGCGCCAGCAGCGATACAGGGGGCTTTTCCTACGAGCAGTACTTC; CDR3 protein: CASSDTGGFSYEQYF
clone size: NA; J gene: TRBJ1-5; D gene: TRBD1; V gene: TRBV18; CDR3 DNA: TGTGCCAGCTCATCGGACAGGGATATTCAGCCCCAGCATTTT; CDR3 protein: CASSSDRDIQPQHF
clone size: NA; J gene: TRBJ1-3; D gene: NA; V gene: TRBV28; CDR3 DNA: TGTGCCAGCAGTTATCCCCTACAGTTGGGGGAAAACACCATATATTTT; CDR3 protein: CASSYPLQLGENTIYF
clone size: NA; J gene: TRBJ1-3; D gene: NA; V gene: TRBV19; CDR3 DNA: TGTGCCAGTAGTACTAGTCCTGGAAACACCATATATTTT; CDR3 protein: CASSTSPGNTIYF
clone size: NA; J gene: TRBJ2-1; D gene: TRBD1; V gene: TRBV9; CDR3 DNA: TGTGCCAGCAGCGTAGGGACAGGGGGAAATGAGCAGTTCTTC; CDR3 protein: CASSVGTGGNEQFF
clone size: NA; J gene: TRBJ2-1; D gene: NA; V gene: TRBV15; CDR3 DNA: TGTGCCACCAGCAGAGATCGGGGACCGAGCAATGAGCAGTTCTTC; CDR3 protein: CATSRDRGPSNEQFF
clone size: NA; J gene: TRBJ2-7; D gene: TRBD2; V gene: TRBV29-1; CDR3 DNA: TGCAGCGTGACGGGACTAGCGGGACTCGAGCAGTACTTC; CDR3 protein: CSVTGLAGLEQYF
clone size: NA; J gene: TRBJ1-1; D gene: NA; V gene: TRBV2; CDR3 DNA: TGTGCCAGCACTGAAATCGACAGTGAGGCTTTCTTT; CDR3 protein: CASTEIDSEAFF
clone size: NA; J gene: TRBJ2-1; D gene: TRBD2; V gene: TRBV6-4; CDR3 DNA: TGTGCCAGCTGTGTTGAGGCGGGAGGGCCGGGTGATCAGTTCTTC; CDR3 protein: CASCVEAGGPGDQFF
clone size: NA; J gene: TRBJ1-1; D gene: NA; V gene: TRBV7-2; CDR3 DNA: TGTGCCAGCAGCCCTTGGACGGAGAACACTGAAGCTTTCTTT; CDR3 protein: CASSPWTENTEAFF
clone size: NA; J gene: TRBJ1-1; D gene: NA; V gene: TRBV19; CDR3 DNA: TGTGCCAGTAGTATAATCGGATGGAACACTGAAGCTTTCTTT; CDR3 protein: CASSIIGWNTEAFF
clone size: NA; J gene: TRBJ2-1; D gene: TRBD2; V gene: TRBV6-1; CDR3 DNA: TGTGCCAGCAGTGAAGAAGGGACTAGCTCCTACAATGAGCAGTTCTTC; CDR3 protein: CASSEEGTSSYNEQFF
clone size: NA; J gene: TRBJ1-2; D gene: TRBD1; V gene: TRBV7-2; CDR3 DNA: TGTGCCAGGGAACAGGGGGCGAACTATGGCTACACCTTC; CDR3 protein: CAREQGANYGYTF